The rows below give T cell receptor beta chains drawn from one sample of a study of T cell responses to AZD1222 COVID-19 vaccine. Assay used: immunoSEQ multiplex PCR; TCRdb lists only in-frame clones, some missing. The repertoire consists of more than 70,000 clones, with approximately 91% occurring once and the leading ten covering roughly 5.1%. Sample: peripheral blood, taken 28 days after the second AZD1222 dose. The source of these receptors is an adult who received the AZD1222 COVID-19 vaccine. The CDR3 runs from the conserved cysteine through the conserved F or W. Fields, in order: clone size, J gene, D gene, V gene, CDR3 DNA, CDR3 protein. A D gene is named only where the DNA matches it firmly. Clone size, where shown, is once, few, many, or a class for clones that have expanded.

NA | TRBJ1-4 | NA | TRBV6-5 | TGTGCCAGCAGTCGGACAGTAACAACTAATGAAAAACTGTTTTTT | CASSRTVTTNEKLFF
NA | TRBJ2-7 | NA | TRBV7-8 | TGTGCCAGCAGCCAAGGCAGAGTCGAGCAGTACTTC | CASSQGRVEQYF
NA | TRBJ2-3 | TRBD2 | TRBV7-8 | TGTGCCAGCAGCTTAGCCCCTAGCGGGGGGGAATATACGCAGTATTTT | CASSLAPSGGEYTQYF
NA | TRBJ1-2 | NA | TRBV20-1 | TGCAGTGCTAGAGTGGATTATGGCTACACCTTC | CSARVDYGYTF
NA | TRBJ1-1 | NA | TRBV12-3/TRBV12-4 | TGTGCCAGCAGTTTACAGAACACTGAAGCTTTCTTT | CASSLQNTEAFF
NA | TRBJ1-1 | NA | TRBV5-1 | TGCGCCAGCAGCTTGGTCCCTGGGGACACTGAAGCTTTCTTT | CASSLVPGDTEAFF
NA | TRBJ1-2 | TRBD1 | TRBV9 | TGTGCCAGCAGCGGGCGACAGGGAGTTGGTTATGGCTACACCTTC | CASSGRQGVGYGYTF
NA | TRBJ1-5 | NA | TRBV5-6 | TGTGCCAGCAGCTTGGACGATCAGCCCCAGCATTTT | CASSLDDQPQHF
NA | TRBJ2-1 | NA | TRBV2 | TGTGCCAGCACCACGGGACGCGGCTACAATGAGCAGTTCTTC | CASTTGRGYNEQFF
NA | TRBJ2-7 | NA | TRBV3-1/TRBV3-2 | TGTGCCAGCAGCCACTCGGGGCCGACCGAGTACGAGCAGTACTTC | CASSHSGPTEYEQYF
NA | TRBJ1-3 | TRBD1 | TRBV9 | TGTGCCAGCAGCGCACCGGGACAGGGTGTGGGAAACACCATATATTTT | CASSAPGQGVGNTIYF
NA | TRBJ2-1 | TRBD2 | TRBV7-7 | TGTGCCAGCAGCTTAACTGCGGGGGGGCGGGGAGAGCAGTTCTTC | CASSLTAGGRGEQFF
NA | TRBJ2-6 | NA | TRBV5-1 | TGCGCCAGCAGCTTGGACGGCTCTGGGGCCAACGTCCTGACTTTC | CASSLDGSGANVLTF
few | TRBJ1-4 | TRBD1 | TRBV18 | TGTGCCAGCTCACCCCGGGACAGAATTAATGAAAAACTGTTTTTT | CASSPRDRINEKLFF
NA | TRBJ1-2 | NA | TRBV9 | TGTGCCAGCAGCGTAGAGGCAGGGGTAGGGGGCTACACCTTC | CASSVEAGVGGYTF
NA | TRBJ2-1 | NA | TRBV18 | TGTGCCAGCTCACCCGACGGCTACGAGCAGTTCTTC | CASSPDGYEQFF
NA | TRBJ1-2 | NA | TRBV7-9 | TGTGCCAGCAGCTTAAACGGGAACTATGGCTACACCTTC | CASSLNGNYGYTF
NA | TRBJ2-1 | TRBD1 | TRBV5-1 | TGCGCCAGCAGCTTAAGTCCGGGACAGGGTTACAATGAGCAGTTCTTC | CASSLSPGQGYNEQFF
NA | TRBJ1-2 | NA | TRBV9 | TGTGCCAGCAGCCCGAGACGGGGGGAGGGTGGCTACACCTTC | CASSPRRGEGGYTF
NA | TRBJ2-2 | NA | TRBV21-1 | TGTGCCAGCAGCAACCATGACAGTAACACCGGGGAGCTGTTTTTT | CASSNHDSNTGELFF
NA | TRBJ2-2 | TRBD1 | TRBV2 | TGTGCCAGCAGTTGGGGGACAGGGGATACCGGGGAGCTGTTTTTT | CASSWGTGDTGELFF
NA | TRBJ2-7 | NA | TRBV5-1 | TGCGCCAGCAGCTTGGAGGGGGTGGATCGCAACGAGCAGTACTTC | CASSLEGVDRNEQYF
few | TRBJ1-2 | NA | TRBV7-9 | TGTGCCAGCAGCTTACCTGGCGGCAGCTATGGCTACACCTTC | CASSLPGGSYGYTF
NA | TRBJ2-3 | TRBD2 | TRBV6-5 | TGTGCCAGCAGTTACTCTAGCGGGGGAGGCACAGATACGCAGTATTTT | CASSYSSGGGTDTQYF
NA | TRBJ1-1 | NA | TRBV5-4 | TGTGCCAGCAGCTTCGAATATGGGAAGGGTTTGAACACTGAAGCTTTCTTT | CASSFEYGKGLNTEAFF
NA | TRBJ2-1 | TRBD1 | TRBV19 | TGTGCCAGTAGTTCTCCTGGGACAGGGGTCAATGAGCAGTTCTTC | CASSSPGTGVNEQFF